This entry lists 2 T cell receptor beta chains sequenced from one sample in a study of graft-versus-host responses after intestinal transplantation. Measured with immunoSEQ multiplex PCR; TCRdb has only the in-frame clones, and not every one. The repertoire holds 60,000 to 70,000 clones, with about 89% as singletons. Tissue from the graft was processed to free its intraepithelial and lamina propria lymphocytes. The sample was ileum tissue, taken approximately 56 weeks after transplant. The receptors here all came from a human patient who received an intestinal transplant, so some T cells may come from the graft donor.

The chain couples TRBV7-9 to TRBJ2-3; 7 bases are a match to TRBD2. The CDR3 extends over 15 amino acids. The V gene end was trimmed by 1 base and the J gene end by 5 bases; junction bases not matched to a gene: 6. Germline CDR1 is SEHNR and CDR2 is FQNEAQ (reference sequence). This CDR3 reads CASSLGGGSGDTQYF. In DNA form, the CDR3 reads TGTGCCAGCAGCTTAGGGGGCGGGAGTGGAGATACGCAGTATTTT. Together with reference TRBV7-9 and TRBJ2-3, the CDR3 gives the full variable domain: DTGVSQNPRHKITKRGQNVTFRCDPISEHNRLYWYRQTLGQGPEFLTYFQNEAQLEKSRLLSDRFSAERPKGSFSTLEIQRTEQGDSAMYLCASSLGGGSGDTQYFGPGTRLTVL.

V and J are TRBV18 and TRBJ2-6; possibly TRBD1 or TRBD2 for D (5 bases each). Deletions cut 0 bases from V and 2 bases from J, with 5 bases between. The CDR3 is made up of 15 amino acids. The germline V gene has CDR1 KGHSH and CDR2 LQKENI. CDR3 DNA sequence: TGTGCCAGCTCACCACCGGGGGCTGGGGCCAACGTCCTGACTTTC. Translating it yields CASSPPGAGANVLTF. Drawing the rest from reference TRBV18 and TRBJ2-6, the complete variable domain is NAGVMQNPRHLVRRRGQEARLRCSPMKGHSHVYWYRQLPEEGLKFMVYLQKENIIDESGMPKERFSAEFPKEGPSILRIQQVVRGDSAAYFCASSPPGAGANVLTFGAGSRLTVL.